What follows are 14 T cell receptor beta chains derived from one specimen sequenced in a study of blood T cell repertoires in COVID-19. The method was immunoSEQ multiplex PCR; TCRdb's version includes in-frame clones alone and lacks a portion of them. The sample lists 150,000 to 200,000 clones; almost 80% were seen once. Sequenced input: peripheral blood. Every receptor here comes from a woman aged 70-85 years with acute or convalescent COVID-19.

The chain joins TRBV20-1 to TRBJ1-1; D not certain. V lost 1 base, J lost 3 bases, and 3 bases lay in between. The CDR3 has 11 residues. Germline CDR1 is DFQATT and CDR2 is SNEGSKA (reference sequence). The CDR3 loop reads CSARGDTEAFF. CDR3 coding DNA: TGCAGTGCTAGAGGAGACACTGAAGCTTTCTTT.

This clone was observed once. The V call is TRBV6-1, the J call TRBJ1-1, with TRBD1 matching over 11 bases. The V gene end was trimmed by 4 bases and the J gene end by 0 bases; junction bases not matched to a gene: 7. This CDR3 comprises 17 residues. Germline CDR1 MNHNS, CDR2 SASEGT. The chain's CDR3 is CASSVGTGGFMNTEAFF. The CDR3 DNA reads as TGTGCCAGCAGTGTTGGGACAGGGGGATTTATGAACACTGAAGCTTTCTTT.

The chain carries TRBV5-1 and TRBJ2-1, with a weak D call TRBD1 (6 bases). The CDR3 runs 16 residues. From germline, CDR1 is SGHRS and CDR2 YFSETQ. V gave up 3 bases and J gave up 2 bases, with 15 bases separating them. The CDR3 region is CASSSGQSTPYNEQFF. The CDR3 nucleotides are TGCGCCAGCAGCTCCGGACAGTCGACTCCCTACAATGAGCAGTTCTTC.

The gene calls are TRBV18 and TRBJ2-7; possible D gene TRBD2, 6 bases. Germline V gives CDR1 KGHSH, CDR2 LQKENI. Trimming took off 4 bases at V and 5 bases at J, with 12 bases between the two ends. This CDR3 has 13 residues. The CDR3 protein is CASSLVGGHEQYF. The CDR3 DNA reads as TGTGCCAGCTCACTAGTCGGGGGTCACGAGCAGTACTTC. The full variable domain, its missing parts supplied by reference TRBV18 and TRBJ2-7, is NAGVMQNPRHLVRRRGQEARLRCSPMKGHSHVYWYRQLPEEGLKFMVYLQKENIIDESGMPKERFSAEFPKEGPSILRIQQVVRGDSAAYFCASSLVGGHEQYFGPGTRLTVT.

The CDR3 DNA sequence: TGTGCCAGCAGCCCGAGACTAGCGGGAGGAGGACGGGAGACCCAGTACTTC. Translated, it gives CASSPRLAGGGRETQYF. V and J are TRBV5-5 and TRBJ2-5, with 13 positions matching TRBD2. Germline CDR1 reads SGHKS; CDR2 reads YYEKEE (reference sequence). The junction had 11 bases not matched to a gene; V was cut back by 4 bases and J by 5 bases. This CDR3 has 17 amino acids. Drawing the rest from reference TRBV5-5 and TRBJ2-5, the complete variable domain is DAGVTQSPTHLIKTRGQQVTLRCSPISGHKSVSWYQQVLGQGPQFIFQYYEKEERGRGNFPDRFSARQFPNYSSELNVNALLLGDSALYLCASSPRLAGGGRETQYFGPGTRLLVL.

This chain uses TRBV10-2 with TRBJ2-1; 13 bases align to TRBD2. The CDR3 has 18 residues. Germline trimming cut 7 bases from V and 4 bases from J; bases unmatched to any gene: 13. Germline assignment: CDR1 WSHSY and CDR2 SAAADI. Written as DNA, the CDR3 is TGCGCCAGCACCGGATGGGTAACTAGCGGGAGGGAATACAATGAGCAGTTCTTC. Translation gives CASTGWVTSGREYNEQFF.

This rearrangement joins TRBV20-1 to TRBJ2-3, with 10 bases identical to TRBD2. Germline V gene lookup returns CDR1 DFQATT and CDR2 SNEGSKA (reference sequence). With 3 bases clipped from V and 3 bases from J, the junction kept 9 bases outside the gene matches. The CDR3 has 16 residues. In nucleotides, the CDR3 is TGCAGTGCTAGTTCTAGCGGGAGTCGTATGACAGATACGCAGTATTTT. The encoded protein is CSASSSGSRMTDTQYF.

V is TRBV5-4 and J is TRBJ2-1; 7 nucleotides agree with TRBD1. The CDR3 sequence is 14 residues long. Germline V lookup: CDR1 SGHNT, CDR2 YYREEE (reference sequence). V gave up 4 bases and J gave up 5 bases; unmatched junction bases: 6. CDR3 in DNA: TGTGCCAGCAGCCCGACAGGGCCTAACAATGAGCAGTTCTTC. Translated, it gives CASSPTGPNNEQFF.

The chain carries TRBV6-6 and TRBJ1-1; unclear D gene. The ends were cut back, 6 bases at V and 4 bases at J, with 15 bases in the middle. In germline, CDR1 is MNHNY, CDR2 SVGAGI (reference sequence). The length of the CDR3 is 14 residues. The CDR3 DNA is TGTGCCAGCAGCCCCGGGTTGGGGAGCACTGAAGCTTTCTTT. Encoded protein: CASSPGLGSTEAFF.

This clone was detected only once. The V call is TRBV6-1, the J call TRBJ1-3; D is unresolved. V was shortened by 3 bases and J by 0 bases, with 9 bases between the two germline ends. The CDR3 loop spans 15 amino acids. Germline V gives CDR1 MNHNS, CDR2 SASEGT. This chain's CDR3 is CASSDAIYSGNTIYF. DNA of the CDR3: TGTGCCAGCAGTGATGCAATCTACTCTGGAAACACCATATATTTT.

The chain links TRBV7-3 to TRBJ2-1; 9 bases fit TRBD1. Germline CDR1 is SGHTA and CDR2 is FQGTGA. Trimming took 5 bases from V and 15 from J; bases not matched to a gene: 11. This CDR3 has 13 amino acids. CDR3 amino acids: CASSQMDRGARFF. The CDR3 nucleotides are TGTGCCAGCAGCCAAATGGACAGGGGAGCCAGGTTCTTC.

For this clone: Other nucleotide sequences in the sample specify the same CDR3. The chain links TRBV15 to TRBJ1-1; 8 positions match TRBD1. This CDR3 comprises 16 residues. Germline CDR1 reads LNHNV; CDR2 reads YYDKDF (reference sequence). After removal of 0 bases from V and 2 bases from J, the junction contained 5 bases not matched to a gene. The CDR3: CATSRDLGQGNTEAFF. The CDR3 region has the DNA TGTGCCACCAGCAGAGATCTCGGACAGGGTAACACTGAAGCTTTCTTT. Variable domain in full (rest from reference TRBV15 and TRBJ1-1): DAMVIQNPRYQVTQFGKPVTLSCSQTLNHNVMYWYQQKSSQAPKLLFHYYDKDFNNEADTPDNFQSRRPNTSFCFLDIRSPGLGDTAMYLCATSRDLGQGNTEAFFGQGTRLTVV.

In DNA, the CDR3 is TGTGCCAGTAGTATCGAACTAGCGGGGGTCAATGAGCAGTTCTTC. The encoded protein is CASSIELAGVNEQFF. The chain uses TRBV19 and TRBJ2-1; 11 bases map to TRBD2. V was clipped by 3 bases and J by 6 bases; unmatched bases: 4. CDR1 and CDR2 from the germline V gene are LNHDA and SQIVND (reference sequence). The CDR3 totals 15 residues.

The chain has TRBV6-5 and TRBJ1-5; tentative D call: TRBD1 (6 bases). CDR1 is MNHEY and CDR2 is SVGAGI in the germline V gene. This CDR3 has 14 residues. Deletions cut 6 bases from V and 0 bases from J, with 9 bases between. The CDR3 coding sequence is TGTGCCAGCAGGGGAGGGGGTAGCAATCAGCCCCAGCATTTT. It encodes CASRGGGSNQPQHF.